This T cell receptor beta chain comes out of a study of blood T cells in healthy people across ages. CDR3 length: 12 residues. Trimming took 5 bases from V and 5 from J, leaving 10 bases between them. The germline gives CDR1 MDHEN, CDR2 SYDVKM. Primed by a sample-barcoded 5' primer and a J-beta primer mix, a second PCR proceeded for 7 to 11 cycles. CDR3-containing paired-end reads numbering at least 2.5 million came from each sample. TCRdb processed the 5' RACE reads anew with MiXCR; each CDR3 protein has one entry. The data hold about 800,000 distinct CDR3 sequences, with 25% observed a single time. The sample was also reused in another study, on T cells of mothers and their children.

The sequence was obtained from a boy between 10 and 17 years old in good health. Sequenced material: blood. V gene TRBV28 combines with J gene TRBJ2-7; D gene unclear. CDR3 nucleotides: TGTGCCAGCAGTACCCTCTTTGACGAGCAGTACTTC. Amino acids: CASSTLFDEQYF.